Below, 5 T cell receptor beta chains from the same sample are listed, as sequenced in a study of T cells in Graves' hyperthyroidism and ophthalmopathy. RNA transcripts yielded amplified TCR beta CDR3 regions. The HTBI primer set drove a first-round RT-PCR of the TCR CDR3. TCRdb ran MiXCR on the multiplex PCR reads and lists one entry per CDR3 protein. The table records about 380,000 distinct CDR3 sequences, roughly 20% of them present only once. Sequencing was done on a sample of blood. These receptors all stem from a man aged 18 to 30 with Graves' ophthalmopathy.

The V call is TRBV5-1, the J call TRBJ2-1; 9 bases are shared with TRBD2. CDR1 and CDR2 from the germline V gene are SGHRS and YFSETQ. Trimming at V came to 4 bases and at J to 7 bases, leaving 9 bases not matched to a gene. This CDR3 has 15 residues. The CDR3 sequence: CASSLGGTSGNEQFF. The CDR3 DNA follows: TGCGCCAGCAGCCTGGGGGGCACTAGCGGGAATGAGCAGTTCTTC.

The rearrangement links TRBV5-1 to TRBJ2-5; 7 bases are shared with TRBD1. V trimming: 4 bases; J trimming: 0 bases; junction bases outside the gene matches: 6. Germline V gene sequence: CDR1 SGHRS, CDR2 YFSETQ. The CDR3 has 15 amino acids. The chain's CDR3 is CASSQRGQYQETQYF. The CDR3, as DNA: TGCGCCAGCAGCCAACGGGGACAGTACCAAGAGACCCAGTACTTC. Full variable domain (missing parts from reference TRBV5-1 and TRBJ2-5): KAGVTQTPRYLIKTRGQQVTLSCSPISGHRSVSWYQQTPGQGLQFLFEYFSETQRNKGNFPGRFSGRQFSNSRSEMNVSTLELGDSALYLCASSQRGQYQETQYFGPGTRLLVL.

This clonotype was seen a single time. V is TRBV27 and J is TRBJ2-7; D is possibly TRBD2 (5 bases). The CDR3 loop spans 14 amino acids. The germline V gene has CDR1 MNHEY and CDR2 SMNVEV (reference sequence). V was trimmed by 8 bases and J by 2 bases, leaving 16 bases between them. CDR3 nucleotide sequence: TGTGCCAGCGCTTTCGGACTGGAGGCCTACGAGCAGTACTTC. Translating it yields CASAFGLEAYEQYF.

The chain uses TRBV6-2 or TRBV6-3 and TRBJ1-4; no reliable D call. Germline assignment: CDR1 MNHEY and CDR2 SVGEGT. V dropped 7 bases and J dropped 5 bases, with 11 bases sitting between them. This CDR3 is 13 amino acids long. For the CDR3, the DNA is TGTGCCAGCAACACACAGAGAAATGAAAAACTGTTTTTT. Translating it yields CASNTQRNEKLFF.

This clonotype was counted ten times or more. J is TRBJ2-7 and V is TRBV12-3 or TRBV12-4; possible D gene TRBD1, 6 bases. V shed 8 bases and J shed 5 bases, with 22 bases lying between them. There are 15 residues in the CDR3. The CDR3 reads CASQRPNRDGNEQYF. The CDR3 nucleotides are TGTGCCAGCCAGAGGCCGAACAGGGACGGAAACGAGCAGTACTTC.